The present entry profiles one T cell receptor (beta chain) with its context. Per the original data handling: It was from reference gene primer amplification that nucleated cell counts were estimated. Assay used: immunoSEQ multiplex PCR; TCRdb lists only in-frame clones, some missing. D and trimming come from the DNA, and the V and J calls and clone size come from that table. The table has around 290,000 clones, approximately 90% seen once. This specimen belongs to a study of blood T cell repertoires in COVID-19. CDR1 KGHSH and CDR2 LQKENI come from the germline V gene. The CDR3 sequence is 13 residues long. The V and J ends lost 2 bases and 7 bases respectively, with 9 bases between them. Assignments of participants to cohorts depended upon their own reported clinical history.

The source of this sequence is a woman aged 60-75 years in a cohort exposed to, infected with or recovered from COVID-19 (not recorded which). The chain recombines TRBV18 with TRBJ2-1; TRBD1 might be the D (5 bases). Source material: PBMCs or T cells enriched from blood (not recorded which). The CDR3 DNA follows: TGTGCCAGCTCACCATCGCAGGGTAATGAGCAGTTCTTC. Its protein product is CASSPSQGNEQFF.